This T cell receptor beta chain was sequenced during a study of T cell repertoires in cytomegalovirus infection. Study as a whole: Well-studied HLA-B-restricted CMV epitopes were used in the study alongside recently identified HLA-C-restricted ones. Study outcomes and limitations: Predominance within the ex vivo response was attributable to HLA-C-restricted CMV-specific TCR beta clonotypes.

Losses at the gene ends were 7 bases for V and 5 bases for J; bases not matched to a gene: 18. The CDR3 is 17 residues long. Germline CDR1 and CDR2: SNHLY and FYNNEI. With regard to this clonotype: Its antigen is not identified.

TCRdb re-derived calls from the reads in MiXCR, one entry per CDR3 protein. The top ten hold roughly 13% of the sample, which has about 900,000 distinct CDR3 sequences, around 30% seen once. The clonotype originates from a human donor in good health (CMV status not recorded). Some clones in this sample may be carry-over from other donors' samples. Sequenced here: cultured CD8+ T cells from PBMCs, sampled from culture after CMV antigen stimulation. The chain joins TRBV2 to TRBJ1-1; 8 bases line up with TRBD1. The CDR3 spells CASITLIKDRGETEAFF. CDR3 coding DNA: TGTGCCAGCATAACCCTCATCAAAGACAGGGGAGAGACTGAAGCTTTCTTT.